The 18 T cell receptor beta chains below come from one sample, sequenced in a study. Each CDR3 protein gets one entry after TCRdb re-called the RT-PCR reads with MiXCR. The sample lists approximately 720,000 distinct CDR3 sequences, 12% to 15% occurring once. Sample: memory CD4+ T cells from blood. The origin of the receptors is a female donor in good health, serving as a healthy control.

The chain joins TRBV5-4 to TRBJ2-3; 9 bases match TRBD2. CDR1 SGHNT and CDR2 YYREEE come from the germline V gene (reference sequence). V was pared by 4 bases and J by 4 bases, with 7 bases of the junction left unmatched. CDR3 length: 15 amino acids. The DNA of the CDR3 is TGTGCCAGCAGCCAAGGCGGGAGGGAGGCAGATACGCAGTATTTT. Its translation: CASSQGGREADTQYF.

The CDR3 coding sequence is TGTGCCACAACCAAGCGGGGTCTTAACAATGAGCAGTTCTTC. Its translation: CATTKRGLNNEQFF. The V gene is TRBV6-6, the J gene TRBJ2-1; 7 nucleotides line up with TRBD2. Germline assignment: CDR1 MNHNY and CDR2 SVGAGI (reference sequence). The junction had 11 bases not matched to a gene; V was cut back by 10 bases and J by 5 bases. The CDR3 totals 14 residues.

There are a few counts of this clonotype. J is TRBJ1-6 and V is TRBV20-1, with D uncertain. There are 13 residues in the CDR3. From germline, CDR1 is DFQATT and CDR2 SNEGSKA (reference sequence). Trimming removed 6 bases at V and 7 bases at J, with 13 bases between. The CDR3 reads CSATEDGNSPLHF. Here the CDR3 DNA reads TGCAGTGCCACCGAGGACGGGAATTCACCCCTCCACTTT.

CDR3 DNA: TGTGCCAGCAGCTTCTTAGCGGGTGAAACTAGCACAGATACGCAGTATTTT. It codes for CASSFLAGETSTDTQYF. The chain couples TRBV7-6 to TRBJ2-3, with 7 bases identical to TRBD2. Germline V gene sequence: CDR1 SGHVS, CDR2 FNYEAQ. The CDR3 length is 17 residues. The J segment lost 0 bases and the V segment lost 3 bases, leaving 9 bases of the junction unmatched.

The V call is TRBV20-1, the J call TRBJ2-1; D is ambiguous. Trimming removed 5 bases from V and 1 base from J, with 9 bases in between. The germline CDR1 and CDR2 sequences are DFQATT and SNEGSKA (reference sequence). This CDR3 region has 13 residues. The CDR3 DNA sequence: TGCAGTGCTGTGGAGTCGTCCTACAATGAGCAGTTCTTC. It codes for CSAVESSYNEQFF.

CDR3 sequence: CASSQLAGGVTDTQYF. The CDR3 coding sequence is TGTGCCAGCAGCCAGTTAGCGGGAGGGGTCACAGATACGCAGTATTTT. The chain employs TRBV7-2 and TRBJ2-3, with 11 bases aligning to TRBD2. The CDR3 totals 16 residues. Germline assignment: CDR1 SGHTA and CDR2 FQGNSA. The ends lost 5 bases at V and 2 bases at J; junction bases unmatched: 6.

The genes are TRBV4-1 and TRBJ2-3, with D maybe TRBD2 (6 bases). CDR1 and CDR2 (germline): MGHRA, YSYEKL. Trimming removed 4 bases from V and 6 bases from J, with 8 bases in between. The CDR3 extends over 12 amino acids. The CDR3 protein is CASSRAGDTQYF. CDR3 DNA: TGCGCCAGCAGCCGGGCGGGGGATACGCAGTATTTT.

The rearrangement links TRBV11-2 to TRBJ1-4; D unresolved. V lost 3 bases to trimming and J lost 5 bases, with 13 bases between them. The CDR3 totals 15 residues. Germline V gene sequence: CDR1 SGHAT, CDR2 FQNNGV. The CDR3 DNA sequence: TGTGCCAGCAGCTTGGGCGGACCCCGAAATGAAAAACTGTTTTTT. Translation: CASSLGGPRNEKLFF. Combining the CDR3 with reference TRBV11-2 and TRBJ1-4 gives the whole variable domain EAGVAQSPRYKIIEKRQSVAFWCNPISGHATLYWYQQILGQGPKLLIQFQNNGVVDDSQLPKDRFSAERLKGVDSTLKIQPAKLEDSAVYLCASSLGGPRNEKLFFGSGTQLSVL.

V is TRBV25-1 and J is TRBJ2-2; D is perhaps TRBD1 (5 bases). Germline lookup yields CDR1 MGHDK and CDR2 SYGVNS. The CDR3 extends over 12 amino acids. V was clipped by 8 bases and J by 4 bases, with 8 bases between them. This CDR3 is CASCRVTGELFF. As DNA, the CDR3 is TGTGCCAGCTGCAGGGTCACCGGGGAGCTGTTTTTT.

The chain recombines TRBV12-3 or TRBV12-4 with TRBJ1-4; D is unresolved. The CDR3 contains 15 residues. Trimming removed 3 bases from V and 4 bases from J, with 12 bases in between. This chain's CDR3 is CASSFGADHNEKLFF. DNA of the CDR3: TGTGCCAGCAGTTTCGGTGCAGATCATAATGAAAAACTGTTTTTT.

The CDR3: CASSPRSSTGKEETQYF. Here the CDR3 DNA reads TGTGCCAGCTCACCCCGGAGTTCGACAGGGAAGGAAGAGACCCAGTACTTC. This rearrangement joins TRBV18 to TRBJ2-5; 7 bases agree with TRBD1. Unmatched junction bases numbered 13, after V lost 3 bases and J lost 3 bases. CDR3 length: 17 amino acids. Germline CDR1 KGHSH, CDR2 LQKENI. The entire variable domain, with the rest obtained from reference TRBV18 and TRBJ2-5, is as follows: NAGVMQNPRHLVRRRGQEARLRCSPMKGHSHVYWYRQLPEEGLKFMVYLQKENIIDESGMPKERFSAEFPKEGPSILRIQQVVRGDSAAYFCASSPRSSTGKEETQYFGPGTRLLVL.

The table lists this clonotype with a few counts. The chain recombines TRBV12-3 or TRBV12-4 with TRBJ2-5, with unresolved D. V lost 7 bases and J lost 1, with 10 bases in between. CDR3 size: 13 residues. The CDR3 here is CASTPNSQETQYF. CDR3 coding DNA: TGTGCCAGCACTCCGAACAGCCAAGAGACCCAGTACTTC.

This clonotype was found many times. The DNA of the CDR3 is TGTGCCAGCAGCTCTACCGGGACTAGCGGGATCCTCGGGGAGACCCAGTACTTC. Encoded protein: CASSSTGTSGILGETQYF. This chain connects TRBV5-6 to TRBJ2-5; 13 nucleotides align to TRBD2. CDR1 and CDR2 (germline): SGHDT, YYEEEE. The ends lost 3 bases at V and 5 bases at J; junction bases unmatched: 13. The CDR3 extends over 18 amino acids.

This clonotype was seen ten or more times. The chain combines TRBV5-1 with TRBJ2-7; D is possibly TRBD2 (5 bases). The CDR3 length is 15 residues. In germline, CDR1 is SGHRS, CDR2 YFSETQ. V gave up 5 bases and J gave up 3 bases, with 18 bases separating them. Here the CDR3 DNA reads TGCGCCAGCAGTCCAGCGGTACGTACCGTCTACGAGCAGTACTTC. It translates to CASSPAVRTVYEQYF.

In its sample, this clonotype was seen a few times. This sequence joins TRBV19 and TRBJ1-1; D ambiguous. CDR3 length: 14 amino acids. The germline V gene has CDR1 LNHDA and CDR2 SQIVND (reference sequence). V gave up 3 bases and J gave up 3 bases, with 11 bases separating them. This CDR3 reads CASSIPDLYTEAFF. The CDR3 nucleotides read TGTGCCAGTAGTATCCCGGACCTTTACACTGAAGCTTTCTTT.

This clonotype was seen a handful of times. The CDR3 is CASSLGTSRYNEQFF. CDR3 in DNA: TGTGCCAGCAGTTTAGGGACTAGCCGGTACAATGAGCAGTTCTTC. The chain links TRBV28 to TRBJ2-1; TRBD2 matches at 9 bases. The CDR3 totals 15 residues. The germline V gene has CDR1 MDHEN and CDR2 SYDVKM. The J segment lost 4 bases and the V segment lost 2 bases, leaving 3 bases of the junction unmatched.

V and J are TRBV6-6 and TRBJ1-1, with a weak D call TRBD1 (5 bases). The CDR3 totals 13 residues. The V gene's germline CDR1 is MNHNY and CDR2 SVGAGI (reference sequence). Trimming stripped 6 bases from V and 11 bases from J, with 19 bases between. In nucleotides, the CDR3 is TGTGCCAGCAGGACGGGGACTTGGGCCGAGGCTTTCTTT. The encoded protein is CASRTGTWAEAFF.

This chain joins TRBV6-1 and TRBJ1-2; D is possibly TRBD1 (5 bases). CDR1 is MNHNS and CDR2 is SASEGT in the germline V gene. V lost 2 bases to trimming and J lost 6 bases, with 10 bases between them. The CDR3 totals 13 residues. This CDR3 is CASSEQGIDGYTF. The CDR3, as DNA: TGTGCCAGCAGTGAACAGGGAATTGATGGCTACACCTTC.